The 31 T cell receptor beta chains below were found in one sample sequenced in a study of post-analysis software for immune sequencing data. Prepared libraries of TCR beta cDNA carried unique molecular identifiers. MiXCR was run by TCRdb on the PCR reads, yielding one entry per CDR3 protein. The profile shows some 500,000 distinct CDR3 sequences, around 40% of them singletons. The study's findings and limits: Controls showed lower frequencies than patients for five or six TRBV segments, and TRBV5-6, TRBV5-1 and TRBV20-1 were among these.

No antigen has been assigned to these receptors. The sequenced sample consisted of blood. Receptor source: a girl between 10 and 17 years old with multiple sclerosis.

A note on this clonotype: Possible read error: a much larger clone is one base away. The rearrangement uses TRBV20-1 and TRBJ2-7, with TRBD1 identical over 8 bases. Germline V gives CDR1 DFQATT, CDR2 SNEGSKA (reference sequence). Unmatched junction bases numbered 6, after V lost 3 bases and J lost 2 bases. The CDR3 is 14 residues long. As DNA, the CDR3 is TGCAGTGCTAGGGACAGGGCGTTCGCCTACGAGCAGTACTTC. This gives the protein CSARDRAFAYEQYF.

This chain uses TRBV3-1 with TRBJ2-3; TRBD2 matches at 9 bases. CDR1 and CDR2 from the germline V gene are LGHDT and YNNKEL (reference sequence). This CDR3 comprises 19 residues. The V gene end was trimmed by 4 bases and the J gene end by 4 bases; junction bases not matched to a gene: 18. Here the CDR3 DNA reads TGTGCCAGCAGCCTATATGTGGCGGGAGGGCTCCGTTTACCAGATACGCAGTATTTT. Encoded protein: CASSLYVAGGLRLPDTQYF.

The J gene is TRBJ1-2, the V gene TRBV4-3; D not resolved. Trimming cost V 0 bases and J 8 bases, with 13 bases left between them. There are 14 residues in the CDR3. Germline-derived CDR1 and CDR2 are LGHNA and YSLEER. The CDR3 loop is CASSQDRVMRGYTF. The CDR3, as DNA: TGCGCCAGCAGCCAAGATAGGGTGATGCGAGGCTACACCTTC.

The chain couples TRBV6-5 to TRBJ1-4; D not resolved. Germline CDR1 is MNHEY and CDR2 is SVGAGI. The ends were cut back, 0 bases at V and 8 bases at J, with 19 bases in the middle. The CDR3 is 17 amino acids. CDR3 in DNA: TGTGCCAGCAGTTACTCGGCGATGGCCTTCGACGGCGAAAAACTGTTTTTT. It yields the protein CASSYSAMAFDGEKLFF.

The V and J genes are TRBV6-6 and TRBJ1-5; D unresolved. Trimming removed 2 bases at V and 2 bases at J, with 10 bases between. CDR1 MNHNY and CDR2 SVGAGI come from the germline V gene (reference sequence). The length of the CDR3 is 15 residues. DNA of the CDR3: TGTGCCAGCAGTTACCTGGGTTCAGGCAATCAGCCCCAGCATTTT. Translation: CASSYLGSGNQPQHF.

A few counts support this clonotype. The chain recombines TRBV15 with TRBJ2-7; tentatively, D is TRBD1 (6 bases). CDR3 size: 15 residues. V dropped 0 bases and J dropped 1 base, with 10 bases sitting between them. Germline CDR1 reads LNHNV; CDR2 reads YYDKDF (reference sequence). CDR3 DNA: TGTGCCACCAGCAGAGATAAGGACAGTTCCTACGAGCAGTACTTC. Translation gives CATSRDKDSSYEQYF.

The J gene is TRBJ2-7, the V gene TRBV15, with D uncertain. V gave up 1 base and J gave up 2 bases, with 12 bases separating them. Germline V gene sequence: CDR1 LNHNV, CDR2 YYDKDF (reference sequence). The length of the CDR3 is 15 residues. The CDR3 DNA reads TGTGCCACCAGCAGAGGGGTCGAGGCTGCCTACGAGCAGTACTTC. Amino acids: CATSRGVEAAYEQYF.

The CDR3 region has the DNA TGTGCCAGCAGTTTCGCGGGGGGAGAGACCCAGTACTTC. It yields the protein CASSFAGGETQYF. The chain uses TRBV12-3 or TRBV12-4 and TRBJ2-5; 8 positions match TRBD2. This CDR3 contains 13 residues. The junction had 1 base not matched to a gene; V was cut back by 3 bases and J by 4 bases.

There are a few counts of this clonotype. The CDR3 bases are TGTGCCAGCAGGCATACCCTCCAGAGGCGGTATGGCTACACCTTC. It yields the protein CASRHTLQRRYGYTF. The V and J genes are TRBV12-3 or TRBV12-4 and TRBJ1-2; D gene unclear. Between the trimmed V and J ends, which lost 6 bases and 5 bases, there was a span of 19 bases. The length of the CDR3 is 15 residues.

This clonotype was detected a few times. The V gene is TRBV4-2, the J gene TRBJ2-1; 9 nucleotides agree with TRBD2. CDR3 length: 16 residues. Trimming at V came to 3 bases and at J to 10 bases, leaving 13 bases not matched to a gene. The germline gives CDR1 LGHNA, CDR2 YNFKEQ. The CDR3 coding sequence is TGTGCCAGCAGCCAGGTTAGCGGGAGAGCTAGTGGGGAGCAGTTCTTC. Amino acids: CASSQVSGRASGEQFF.

The chain links TRBV10-3 to TRBJ1-5, with D possibly being TRBD1 (5 bases). The CDR3 length is 16 residues. Germline loops: CDR1 ENHRY, CDR2 SYGVKD. V was cut by 0 bases and J by 0 bases, with 9 bases left in between. CDR3 loop: CAISESRDSSNQPQHF. Here the CDR3 DNA reads TGTGCCATCAGTGAGTCGAGGGACTCTAGCAATCAGCCCCAGCATTTT.

The genes are TRBV12-3 or TRBV12-4 and TRBJ1-5, with D possibly being TRBD1 (6 bases). The CDR3 sequence is 15 residues long. V shed 6 bases and J shed 7 bases, with 19 bases lying between them. The CDR3 here is CASSLSWGARQPQHF. CDR3 DNA: TGTGCCAGCAGCTTGTCGTGGGGGGCGCGGCAGCCCCAGCATTTT.

This chain uses TRBV20-1 with TRBJ1-5; D perhaps matches TRBD1 (5 bases). V lost 5 bases and J lost 4, with 12 bases in between. Per germline, CDR1 DFQATT and CDR2 SNEGSKA (reference sequence). There are 13 residues in the CDR3. The CDR3 sequence: CSAGGFPNQPQHF. In DNA form, the CDR3 reads TGCAGTGCTGGGGGGTTCCCGAATCAGCCCCAGCATTTT.

This clonotype showed up just a few times. This chain uses TRBV25-1 with TRBJ2-7; tentatively, D is TRBD1 (6 bases). This CDR3 is built from 12 residues. CDR1 and CDR2 from the germline V gene are MGHDK and SYGVNS. V lost 10 bases and J lost 4, with 14 bases in between. The CDR3 DNA is TGTGCCACCCGGACAGAATATTACGAGCAGTACTTC. As protein: CATRTEYYEQYF.

This sequence joins TRBV5-1 and TRBJ2-1, with D tentatively TRBD1 or TRBD2 (5 bases each). Germline values: CDR1 SGHRS, CDR2 YFSETQ. The V end lost 7 bases, the J end lost 8 bases, and 10 bases lay between the germline ends. This CDR3 spans 11 amino acids. The CDR3: CASFLGDEQFF. The CDR3 nucleotides read TGCGCCAGCTTTTTGGGGGATGAGCAGTTCTTC.

V and J are TRBV28 and TRBJ2-1; 11 bases match TRBD1. V trimming: 3 bases; J trimming: 9 bases; junction bases outside the gene matches: 7. Germline CDR1 MDHEN, CDR2 SYDVKM. This CDR3 contains 15 residues. The CDR3 bases are TGTGCCAGCAGTTTCTCGGACAGGGGGCTAGGTGAGCAGTTCTTC. As protein: CASSFSDRGLGEQFF.

CDR3 in DNA: TGTGCCAGCAGCTTTAGGGTCCTGGGACTAGCGGCCACAGATACGCAGTATTTT. Protein product: CASSFRVLGLAATDTQYF. This chain joins TRBV11-2 and TRBJ2-3; 11 nucleotides match TRBD2. Trimming cost V 3 bases and J 2 bases; bases outside gene matches: 10. The CDR3 sequence is 18 residues long. The germline CDR1 and CDR2 sequences are SGHAT and FQNNGV.

The gene calls are TRBV18 and TRBJ2-7, with D perhaps matching TRBD2 (5 bases). V lost 4 bases, J lost 3 bases, and 13 bases lay in between. The V gene's germline CDR1 is KGHSH and CDR2 LQKENI. The CDR3 is 14 residues long. The CDR3 DNA follows: TGTGCCAGCTCACAACTAGGACCCAACTACGAGCAGTACTTC. Translation: CASSQLGPNYEQYF.

This clonotype was found many times. The rearrangement uses TRBV5-6 and TRBJ2-7; no reliable D call. This CDR3 spans 13 amino acids. V lost 2 bases and J lost 1, with 7 bases in between. Germline V gene sequence: CDR1 SGHDT, CDR2 YYEEEE. Here the CDR3 reads CASSFGLSYEQYF. The CDR3 coding sequence is TGTGCCAGCAGCTTCGGGTTATCCTACGAGCAGTACTTC.

This chain links TRBV4-1 with TRBJ2-7; 7 bases match TRBD2. V lost 3 bases and J lost 2; bases outside the gene matches: 10. Germline loops: CDR1 MGHRA, CDR2 YSYEKL. This CDR3 contains 16 residues. The CDR3 loop is CASSQFGRSATYEQYF. The DNA for the CDR3 is TGCGCCAGCAGCCAGTTCGGGAGGTCAGCCACCTACGAGCAGTACTTC.

The V and J genes are TRBV12-3 or TRBV12-4 and TRBJ2-7; TRBD2 matches at 8 bases. The CDR3 spans 14 residues. The V segment lost 3 bases and the J segment 4 bases; nucleotides outside the gene matches: 5. CDR3 sequence: CASSLETSAYEQYF. The CDR3 DNA reads TGTGCCAGCAGTTTGGAGACTAGCGCGTACGAGCAGTACTTC.

Turning to this clonotype: One end of the junction fails to match germline, which may point to a read error. V is TRBV4-3 and J is TRBJ2-3, with TRBD1 matching over 8 bases. This CDR3 is 15 amino acids long. Germline CDR1 and CDR2: LGHNA and YSLEER. This chain's CDR3 is CAGSLRTGSTDTQYF. The CDR3 coding sequence is TGCGCCGGCAGCCTGCGGACAGGGAGCACAGATACGCAGTATTTT.

The rearrangement joins TRBV7-9 to TRBJ2-7; D might be TRBD2 (6 bases). The CDR3 runs to 15 residues. Germline assignment: CDR1 SEHNR and CDR2 FQNEAQ (reference sequence). Trimming removed 9 bases at V and 0 bases at J, with 18 bases between. CDR3 sequence reads: CASTVGGSLSYEQYF. CDR3 nucleotide sequence: TGTGCCAGTACCGTAGGAGGGTCCCTCTCCTACGAGCAGTACTTC. Variable domain in full (rest from reference TRBV7-9 and TRBJ2-7): DTGVSQNPRHKITKRGQNVTFRCDPISEHNRLYWYRQTLGQGPEFLTYFQNEAQLEKSRLLSDRFSAERPKGSFSTLEIQRTEQGDSAMYLCASTVGGSLSYEQYFGPGTRLTVT.

This rearrangement joins TRBV18 to TRBJ2-1, with TRBD1 as a possible D gene (6 bases). CDR1 and CDR2 (germline): KGHSH, LQKENI. This CDR3 comprises 13 residues. Trimming left V 6 bases short and J 9 bases short, with 15 bases between. The CDR3 region has the DNA TGTGCCAGCTCCCCCCAGGGGCGTTCTGAGCAGTTCTTC. This codes for CASSPQGRSEQFF.

The J gene is TRBJ2-5, the V gene TRBV7-2; D remains ambiguous. Germline V lookup: CDR1 SGHTA, CDR2 FQGNSA. There are 14 residues in the CDR3. The V gene lost 3 bases and the J gene lost 1 base, with 9 bases spanning the gap. The CDR3 DNA sequence: TGTGCCAGCAGCTTCAGTAGGACCCAAGAGACCCAGTACTTC. Translated, it gives CASSFSRTQETQYF.

In its sample, this clonotype was seen a few times. This chain joins TRBV29-1 and TRBJ2-7; 13 nucleotides align to TRBD2. The V gene end was trimmed by 2 bases and the J gene end by 0 bases; junction bases not matched to a gene: 10. Germline V gives CDR1 SQVTM, CDR2 ANQGSEA. This CDR3 has 18 residues. CDR3 sequence: CSVERTSGGRGSSYEQYF. CDR3 bases: TGCAGCGTTGAACGGACTAGCGGGGGACGGGGGAGCTCCTACGAGCAGTACTTC.

The chain combines TRBV28 with TRBJ2-3; 9 bases agree with TRBD1. The CDR3 loop spans 14 amino acids. V dropped 6 bases and J dropped 8; count of bases not matched to a gene: 9. CDR1 is MDHEN and CDR2 is SYDVKM in the germline V gene. In nucleotides, the CDR3 is TGTGCCAGCAGCCGAACAGGGGGCGCGTTTACGCAGTATTTT. Protein sequence: CASSRTGGAFTQYF.

This chain uses TRBV14 with TRBJ2-1, with D uncertain. The CDR3 has 15 amino acids. Germline CDR1 is SGHDN and CDR2 is FVKESK. The ends were cut back, 4 bases at V and 2 bases at J, with 12 bases in the middle. The chain's CDR3 is CASSRLESTYNEQFF. CDR3 DNA: TGTGCCAGCAGCCGACTTGAAAGTACCTACAATGAGCAGTTCTTC.

This clonotype has just a few counts. The chain employs TRBV20-1 and TRBJ2-7; 9 nucleotides align to TRBD1. In germline, CDR1 is DFQATT, CDR2 SNEGSKA (reference sequence). There are 14 residues in the CDR3. V dropped 5 bases and J dropped 5; count of bases not matched to a gene: 10. Here the CDR3 reads CSAGDWTGVHEQYF. Here the CDR3 DNA reads TGCAGTGCTGGGGACTGGACAGGGGTCCACGAGCAGTACTTC.

This clonotype is classed as medium-sized. The chain combines TRBV9 with TRBJ1-5, with 7 bases lining up with TRBD1. J lost 4 bases, V lost 2 bases, and 3 bases had no gene match. Germline CDR1 SGDLS, CDR2 YYNGEE. There are 14 residues in the CDR3. The CDR3 spells CASSVQGGNQPQHF. CDR3 bases: TGTGCCAGCAGCGTTCAGGGGGGGAATCAGCCCCAGCATTTT.

This clonotype showed up just once. This rearrangement joins TRBV29-1 to TRBJ1-2; weak D call: TRBD1 (6 bases). V lost 7 bases, J lost 7 bases, and 10 bases lay in between. Germline loops: CDR1 SQVTM, CDR2 ANQGSEA. This CDR3 has 10 residues. This CDR3 is CSAGTSGYTF. The CDR3 DNA is TGCAGCGCAGGGACAAGTGGCTACACCTTC. Together with reference TRBV29-1 and TRBJ1-2, the CDR3 gives the full variable domain: SAVISQKPSRDICQRGTSLTIQCQVDSQVTMMFWYRQQPGQSLTLIATANQGSEATYESGFVIDKFPISRPNLTFSTLTVSNMSPEDSSIYLCSAGTSGYTFGSGTRLTVV.